This T cell receptor beta chain came from a study of cytomegalovirus exposure and HLA in healthy donors. The V gene's germline CDR1 is WNHNN and CDR2 SYGVQD (reference sequence). V shed 10 bases and J shed 5 bases, with 14 bases lying between them. This CDR3 has 12 residues. A multiplex PCR was run with 60 Vbeta primers and 13 Jbeta primers. The assay was immunoSEQ multiplex PCR, and TCRdb's table has in-frame clones only and misses some. The table lists roughly 170,000 clones, 84% of them singletons. The chain joins TRBV10-1 to TRBJ1-2; a possible D gene is TRBD1 (6 bases). This clonotype was obtained from a man under 40 in good health and CMV-seronegative. Sequencing was carried out using PBMCs. CDR3 in DNA: TGCGCCATCGAAGGACAGAAGTATGGCTACACCTTC. Translated, it gives CAIEGQKYGYTF.